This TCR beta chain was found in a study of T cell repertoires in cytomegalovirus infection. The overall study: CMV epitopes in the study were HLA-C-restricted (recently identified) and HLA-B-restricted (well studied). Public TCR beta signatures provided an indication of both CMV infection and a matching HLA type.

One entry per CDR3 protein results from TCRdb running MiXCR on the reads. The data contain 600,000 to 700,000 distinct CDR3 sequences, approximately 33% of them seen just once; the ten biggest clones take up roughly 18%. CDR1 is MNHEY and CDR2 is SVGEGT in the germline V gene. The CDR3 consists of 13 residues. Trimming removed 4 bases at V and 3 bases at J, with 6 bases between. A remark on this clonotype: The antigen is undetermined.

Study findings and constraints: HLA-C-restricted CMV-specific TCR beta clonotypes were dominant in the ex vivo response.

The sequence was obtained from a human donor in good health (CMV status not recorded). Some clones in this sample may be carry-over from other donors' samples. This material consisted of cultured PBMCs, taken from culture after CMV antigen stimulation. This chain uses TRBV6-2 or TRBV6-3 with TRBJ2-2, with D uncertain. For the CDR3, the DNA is TGTGCCAGCAGTTTGCTCTACACCGGGGAGCTGTTTTTT. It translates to CASSLLYTGELFF.